This T cell receptor beta chain stems from a study of human T cells and chemical hapten exposure. Study observations and caveats: Compared to controls, expanded TCRs made significantly more large clusters of similar CDR3s. Donors had alopecia, so their immune response may differ from healthy people's. TCRs at high frequency, those above 1 in 1000, did not change with DPC sensitization.

Comments on this clonotype: Its antigen remains unknown.

The time point is: patch test 2, 6 weeks after DPC sensitization. Sample treatment: therapeutic diphenylcyclopropenone sensitization with weekly scalp DPC. Germline values: CDR1 MDHEN, CDR2 SYDVKM. Trimming took off 5 bases at V and 4 bases at J, with 12 bases between the two ends. This CDR3 has 14 amino acids. Original data processing: Sampled TCR counts reached a median of around 89,000 per sample, with values ranging from roughly 20,000 to 750,000. TCRdb recomputed calls from the RACE reads with MiXCR, one row per CDR3 protein. V and J calls and clone size were set by TCRdb, not the authors. The sample includes over 100,000 distinct CDR3 sequences, roughly 9% of them seen just once.

The TCR was taken from a woman aged 35 to 49 with alopecia areata. Some clones in this sample may be carry-over from other donors' samples. The V and J genes are TRBV28 and TRBJ1-5; TRBD1 might be the D (5 bases). The material was whole blood, obtained in connection with sensitization to the hapten diphenylcyclopropenone (DPC). This CDR3 is CASSNGRGNQPQHF. CDR3 coding DNA: TGTGCCAGCAGTAACGGGCGGGGGAATCAGCCCCAGCATTTT. The full variable domain, with the rest looked up from reference TRBV28 and TRBJ1-5, is DVKVTQSSRYLVKRTGEKVFLECVQDMDHENMFWYRQDPGLGLRLIYFSYDVKMKEKGDIPEGYSVSREKKERFSLILESASTNQTSMYLCASSNGRGNQPQHFGDGTRLSIL.